This T cell receptor beta chain originates from a study of vaccination and CD4 T cells after COVID-19 (dated by TCRdb to the early 2020s). At the level of the whole study: Six males and four females were included in the convalescent cohort, with two Hispanic individuals, seven Caucasians, two Asians and one multiracial person represented. Participants received two doses of either the Pfizer-BioNTech BNT162b2 vaccine (n=8) or the Moderna mRNA-1273 vaccine (n=2). Post-COVID blood samples were collected from convalescent patients a median of around 96 days after diagnosis, with a range of roughly 30 to 161 days. Post-vaccine blood samples were obtained a median of about 77 days after the second vaccine dose, with a range of roughly 14 to 241 days. The cultures were stimulated with overlapping spike peptide pools from SARS-CoV-2 and from the common cold coronaviruses HCoV-NL63, HCoV-OC43 and HCoV-229E. Control cultures received a CEFX viral epitope pool as the positive control, an HIV-1 Nef peptide pool as the negative control, or no peptide. In fewer than 12 COVID-19 convalescent patients and several infection-naive healthy vaccine recipients, researchers compared the spike-specific CD4+ TCR repertoire from before mRNA vaccination with the repertoire from after. At the TCR clonotype level, an earlier paper using these donors assessed memory CD4+ T cell crossreactivity between SARS-CoV-2 and common cold coronavirus spike proteins. What the research found in general, with its limitations: Among convalescent patients, a median about 87% of the SARS-CoV-2-reactive clones seen after vaccination appeared only after vaccination, which suggests priming specific to the vaccine. Nearly all vaccine-specific clones in convalescent patients (304 of 307) were mono-reactive for SARS-CoV-2 spike rather than cross-reactive with common cold coronaviruses. Only a relatively small number of convalescent patients were included in the study, and early timepoints following natural infection were not analyzed. Although the median number of SARS-CoV-2-reactive clonotypes went up from around 20 after infection to 35 to 40 after vaccination, the increase was not significant.

Concerning this clonotype itself: Which antigen it targets is not known. No per-base quality is available; no much larger clone lies one base away.

Library method: PCR. DNA from cultured CD4+ T cells underwent TCR sequencing with the Oncomine TCR Beta short-read assay at the Johns Hopkins FTIC core. Genomic DNA was extracted from the cultured CD4+ T cells with the QIAamp micro DNA kit. Oncomine TCR Beta libraries made from cultured CD4+ T cells were pooled using unique dual indexes and sequenced on an Illumina iSeq 100. The authors processed their data as follows. Non-productive sequences were filtered out, and CDR3s that did not start with C, did not end with F or W, or were shorter than 7 amino acids were discarded. The MANAFEST web application was used to identify antigen-specific clonotypes by comparing peptide-stimulated wells against reference wells and other culture wells. Positive clones required FDR below 0.05, an odds ratio above 5, and productive frequency above 0.1% in at least two of three replicate wells. A clonotype counted as cross-reactive if it showed significant expansion both in the SARS-CoV-2 spike wells and in at least one common cold coronavirus spike condition. Similarity between CDR3 sequences was evaluated in R version 3.6.1 using Levenshtein distances (stringdist) and unrooted phylogenetic trees (ape). TCRdb itself trimmed the public reads at Q25 with fastp, ran MiXCR and retained productive beta chains. Each record represents a unique CDR3 protein, reported with the most common genes and DNA among its rows. These V and J calls are TCRdb output, not the study's own analysis. The sample records approximately 6,900 distinct CDR3 sequences, around two fifths of which are singletons. The ten most abundant clones make up roughly 23% of the sample.

CDR1 and CDR2 (SEHNR, FQNEAQ) derive from the germline V gene (reference sequence). There are 15 amino acids in the CDR3, from cysteine to phenylalanine inclusive. The DNA shown is the 45-base CDR3, in frame from base 1. V is pruned by 5 bases and J by 4 bases, leaving 8 bases of the junction without a gene match. Sample treatment or condition, as interpreted from the label and publication: approximately 11-day PBMC culture with coronavirus spike peptide pools or control peptides (ViraFEST assay). CD4+ T cells from unexposed donors were collected before the COVID-19 pandemic (2011-2018). The ViraFEST assay was used in the study, in which antigen-specific T cells were expanded with peptide pools and expanded clonotypes were subsequently identified by TCR sequencing. About 2 million PBMCs per well were cultured in IMDM with roughly 5% human AB serum and 8.5 to 10 IU/ml IL-2, plus 10 ug/ml peptide pools. On days 3 and 7, half of the culture medium was replaced with fresh IL-2-containing medium. After 10 days of culture, CD4+ T cells were isolated by negative selection using the EasySep CD4+ T cell isolation kit. As far as cell numbers permitted, CD4+ T cells from unexposed donors were tested for reactivity against SARS-CoV-2 S and N as well as four spike pools from common cold coronaviruses. PBMCs were separated from whole blood using Ficoll-Paque Plus gradient centrifugation and then either used fresh or cryopreserved at -140C. Each culture condition was generally run in triplicate wells. The leukapheresis product for the unexposed donors was obtained through commercial purchase.

The sequenced material came from CD4+ T cells from blood, cultured in vitro. This receptor was obtained from a human donor in good health. In this chain, TRBV7-9 is recombined with TRBJ1-3; 7 central nucleotides agree with TRBD1. The CDR3 region reads CASSSYRGTGNTIYF. The DNA sequence reads TGTGCCAGCAGCAGCTACAGGGGCACAGGAAACACCATATATTTT.